This T cell receptor (beta chain) was profiled in a study of CD8 T cells in Susac syndrome (dated by TCRdb to about 2019). Background for the entire study: Repertoire sequencing was used to test whether CD8+ T cell activation and differentiation in Susac syndrome was antigen driven. Overall study results and their limits: The number of individuals in the TCR sequencing and HLA analysis was acknowledged as relatively small.

Peripheral blood CD8+ and CD4+ T cells from healthy donors, Susac syndrome patients and multiple sclerosis patients were profiled by high-throughput TCR beta sequencing. Multiple sclerosis controls were treatment-naive patients with stable or active relapsing-remitting disease fulfilling revised McDonald criteria. Bulk CD8+ and CD4+ T cells were purified by magnetic negative isolation, whereas CD8+ TEMRA cells were enriched by FACS. Blood was drawn into EDTA tubes, processed within 24 hours, and PBMCs were isolated by density gradient centrifugation. PBMCs destined for TCR sequencing were cryopreserved in liquid nitrogen and later thawed in a 37 °C water bath. Purity of sorted or isolated CD4+, CD8+ and CD8+ TEMRA cells was at least 90%. This clonotype was seen just once. Its antigen target is currently unknown. Per-base qualities were not stored, and no clone one base away is much larger. Evidence from one read is weak.

RNA was extracted using the RNeasy kit, and about 0.5 to 1 ug of the RNA was reverse transcribed with random hexamers. TCR beta CDR3 regions were amplified with the immunoSEQ multiplex PCR assay covering 54 Vbeta and 13 Jbeta segments. PCR amplification bias was corrected by using a synthetic template baseline for primer optimization and computational correction. Turning to the authors' computational methods: Only productive sequences were kept, with reads annotated to V, D and J genes according to IMGT and analyzed in immunoSEQ Analyzer. Clonality was calculated as one minus the Shannon entropy normalized by log2 of the number of productive unique sequences. For each patient and control, public and private clones were evaluated within the 100 most prevalent clones. Clones were defined as Susac-specific when absent from the healthy and MS cohorts, from some 1,100 published viral clones and from other ImmuneACCESS disease sequences. TCRdb reprocessed the public reads (quality trimming at Q25 with fastp, clone calling with MiXCR) and kept in-frame beta chains. Each record represents a unique CDR3 protein, reported with the most common genes and DNA among its rows. The V and J calls reflect TCRdb's pipeline rather than the authors' work. For this sample there are about 120,000 distinct CDR3 sequences; approximately 94% appear just once. The top ten clonotypes cover around 0.12% of the sample.

There are 13 amino acids in the CDR3, from cysteine to phenylalanine inclusive. Only the CDR3 DNA is retained, 39 bases long and in frame from the first base. CDR1 and CDR2, per the germline V gene, are MNHEY and SVGAGI. V loses 1 base, J loses 7 bases, and the germline ends lie 10 bases apart. The receptor was isolated from a human donor with multiple sclerosis. The sequenced material came from CD4+ T cells from PBMCs. This receptor chain uses TRBV6-5 and TRBJ2-5, with the D gene not clear enough to name. The encoded CDR3 is CASSYLGRPTQYF. The bases are TGTGCCAGCAGTTACTTAGGACGGCCGACCCAGTACTTC.